This T cell receptor beta chain was sequenced during a study of Ad26.COV2.S vaccination and SARS-CoV-2 variants. As for the study in general: Dosing was one shot or two shots 56 days apart.

The CDR3 sequence is 14 residues long. The ends lost 10 bases at V and 4 bases at J; junction bases unmatched: 11. CDR1 and CDR2 from the germline V gene are MNHEY and SVGAGI. Generated by immunoSEQ multiplex PCR, the TCRdb table keeps only in-frame clones and is missing some. The sample records some 640,000 clones, roughly 90% being singletons. In the case of this clone: Its antigen is not identified.

Documented treatment: about 20 received Ad26.COV2.S at low or high dose, single or two shots; roughly five received placebo; per-sample allocation not given. It was on day 63 after the first vaccine or placebo injection that samples were taken. In Boston, an adult donor aged 18-55 years took part. General study points: Quantification of TCR breadth and depth may have yielded underestimates of total T cell responses. Ad26.COV2.S recipients had broader spike-specific TCRs (P = 0.0014).

The chain couples TRBV6-5 to TRBJ2-7; TRBD2 matches 9 bases. The sequence came from a person between 18 and 65 years old who received the Ad26.COV2.S COVID-19 vaccine or a placebo. Here the sequenced sample was peripheral blood, taken in a trial of Ad26.COV2.S vaccine versus placebo. This CDR3 reads CATLAAGGPYEQYF. For the CDR3, the DNA is TGTGCCACGTTGGCCGCGGGAGGGCCTTACGAGCAGTACTTC.